A single sample is the source of the 17 T cell receptor beta chains below, sequenced in a study of blood T cell repertoires in COVID-19. Sequenced by immunoSEQ multiplex PCR; TCRdb stores in-frame clones only, minus some. The sample includes roughly 62,000 clones, around four fifths of them seen just once. The sample comprised peripheral blood. The receptor source for this set is a man aged 30 to 39 with COVID-19, enrolled during active disease.

The rearrangement uses TRBV6-5 and TRBJ2-7, with 9 bases fitting TRBD2. Looked up from germline, CDR1 is MNHEY and CDR2 is SVGAGI. The CDR3 has 15 residues. Trimming at V came to 8 bases and at J to 6 bases, leaving 14 bases not matched to a gene. The CDR3 protein is CASHGASGIWGEQYF. The CDR3 DNA follows: TGTGCCAGCCACGGGGCTAGCGGGATCTGGGGCGAGCAGTACTTC.

The J gene is TRBJ2-2, the V gene TRBV9; D not certain. Germline lookup yields CDR1 SGDLS and CDR2 YYNGEE. V lost 4 bases to trimming and J lost 2 bases, with 15 bases between them. This CDR3 spans 16 amino acids. CDR3 amino acids: CASSHYLDSNTGELFF. The CDR3 DNA follows: TGTGCCAGCAGCCACTACTTAGACTCAAACACCGGGGAGCTGTTTTTT.

This chain joins TRBV28 and TRBJ1-4; D remains ambiguous. CDR1 is MDHEN, CDR2 SYDVKM, per germline. The CDR3 is 13 residues long. V gave up 7 bases and J gave up 9 bases, with 15 bases separating them. As DNA, the CDR3 is TGTGCCAGCACTCCCCGGGGTGGGAAAAAACTGTTTTTT. This sequence encodes CASTPRGGKKLFF.

V and J are TRBV6-6 and TRBJ1-1; D is unclear. Germline V gene data show CDR1 as MNHNY and CDR2 as SVGAGI (reference sequence). Trimming left V 6 bases short and J 1 base short, with 9 bases between. The CDR3 is 13 amino acids. CDR3 DNA: TGTGCCAGCAGAATACAACGGAACACTGAAGCTTTCTTT. Translating it yields CASRIQRNTEAFF.

CDR3 in DNA: TGTGCCAGCAGCTTAGGGACAGGGGGCCACGAGCAGTACTTC. Protein sequence: CASSLGTGGHEQYF. The chain recombines TRBV7-9 with TRBJ2-7; 11 bases are a match to TRBD1. CDR3 length equals 14 residues. Germline CDR1 SEHNR, CDR2 FQNEAQ (reference sequence). With 1 base clipped from V and 5 bases from J, the junction kept 1 base outside the gene matches. Full variable domain (outside the CDR3, taken from reference TRBV7-9 and TRBJ2-7): DTGVSQNPRHKITKRGQNVTFRCDPISEHNRLYWYRQTLGQGPEFLTYFQNEAQLEKSRLLSDRFSAERPKGSFSTLEIQRTEQGDSAMYLCASSLGTGGHEQYFGPGTRLTVT.

The count of this clone is one. The chain employs TRBV11-1 and TRBJ1-2, with a possible D match to TRBD1 (5 bases). V was trimmed by 5 bases and J by 2 bases, leaving 9 bases between them. The length of the CDR3 is 13 residues. Per germline, CDR1 SGHAT and CDR2 FQDESV (reference sequence). CDR3 loop: CASSPRQNYGYTF. CDR3 DNA sequence: TGTGCCAGCAGCCCCCGACAGAACTATGGCTACACCTTC.

In this sample, this clone turned up once. J is TRBJ1-5 and V is TRBV19, with unresolved D. Between the trimmed V and J ends, which lost 2 bases and 0 bases, there was a span of 8 bases. Germline loops: CDR1 LNHDA, CDR2 SQIVND (reference sequence). The CDR3 sequence is 15 residues long. CDR3 DNA: TGTGCCAGTAGTATAACCCTATATAGCAATCAGCCCCAGCATTTT. As protein: CASSITLYSNQPQHF. The variable domain in full, completed from reference TRBV19 and TRBJ1-5, reads DGGITQSPKYLFRKEGQNVTLSCEQNLNHDAMYWYRQDPGQGLRLIYYSQIVNDFQKGDIAEGYSVSREKKESFPLTVTSAQKNPTAFYLCASSITLYSNQPQHFGDGTRLSIL.

This sequence joins TRBV7-2 and TRBJ2-2, with D unclear. CDR1 is SGHTA, CDR2 FQGNSA, per germline. CDR3 size: 15 residues. The V end lost 3 bases, the J end lost 6 bases, and 14 bases lay between the germline ends. CDR3 sequence reads: CASSLDQAIAGELFF. DNA for the CDR3: TGTGCCAGCAGCTTGGATCAGGCTATCGCCGGGGAGCTGTTTTTT.

This clone was seen only a few times. V is TRBV7-9 and J is TRBJ1-5; maybe TRBD1 (6 bases). CDR1 SEHNR and CDR2 FQNEAQ come from the germline V gene (reference sequence). This CDR3 has 14 amino acids. V was shortened by 4 bases and J by 1 base, with 8 bases between the two germline ends. The CDR3: CASSSQGSNQPQHF. The CDR3 region has the DNA TGTGCCAGCAGCTCCCAGGGGAGCAATCAGCCCCAGCATTTT.

The chain carries TRBV5-1 and TRBJ1-1, with 9 bases identical to TRBD1. The CDR3 totals 14 residues. J was trimmed by 5 bases and V by 3 bases; bases with no gene match: 5. Germline lookup yields CDR1 SGHRS and CDR2 YFSETQ. CDR3 loop: CASSWTGDYTEAFF. The DNA of the CDR3 is TGCGCCAGCAGCTGGACAGGGGATTATACTGAAGCTTTCTTT.

This chain links TRBV14 with TRBJ2-5; maybe TRBD2 (6 bases). The length of the CDR3 is 13 residues. Germline lookup yields CDR1 SGHDN and CDR2 FVKESK. V was trimmed by 1 base and J by 5 bases, leaving 8 bases between them. The CDR3 nucleotides read TGTGCCAGCAGCCAAGCGGGAGTTGAGACCCAGTACTTC. It encodes CASSQAGVETQYF.

The V call is TRBV3-1 (or the pseudogene TRBV3-2), the J call TRBJ1-2, with TRBD1 matching over 10 bases. The CDR3 has 16 residues. The V gene end was trimmed by 0 bases and the J gene end by 8 bases; junction bases not matched to a gene: 9. CDR1 and CDR2 from the germline V gene are LGHDT and YNNKEL (reference sequence). The CDR3 bases are TGTGCCAGCAGCCAAGAACGTAGGACAGGGGGGGGCGGCTACACCTTC. Translated, it gives CASSQERRTGGGGYTF.

V and J are TRBV7-9 and TRBJ1-4; D is uncertain. The V end lost 2 bases, the J end lost 6 bases, and 13 bases lay between the germline ends. The germline V gene encodes CDR1 SEHNR and CDR2 FQNEAQ (reference sequence). The length of the CDR3 is 15 residues. The CDR3: CASSLSRALYEKLFF. DNA for the CDR3: TGTGCCAGCAGCTTATCGAGGGCCTTATATGAAAAACTGTTTTTT.

V and J are TRBV11-1 and TRBJ2-7, with D possibly TRBD1 on 5 matching bases. The CDR3 is 16 amino acids. Trimming shortened V by 2 bases and J by 2 bases, and 16 bases separated the two germline ends. Germline V gene sequence: CDR1 SGHAT, CDR2 FQDESV (reference sequence). The CDR3 bases are TGTGCCAGCAGCTTAAACTTAGCAGGGCCGCCCTACGAGCAGTACTTC. Protein: CASSLNLAGPPYEQYF.

This clone was counted a single time. The CDR3 spells CASSSAAGPYEQYF. The CDR3, as DNA: TGTGCCAGCAGCTCCGCGGCGGGACCCTACGAGCAGTACTTC. The chain uses TRBV7-2 and TRBJ2-7, with D possibly being TRBD2 (6 bases). The ends were cut back, 4 bases at V and 2 bases at J, with 12 bases in the middle. The germline gives CDR1 SGHTA, CDR2 FQGNSA. CDR3 length equals 14 residues. Full variable domain (rest looked up from reference TRBV7-2 and TRBJ2-7): GAGVSQSPSNKVTEKGKDVELRCDPISGHTALYWYRQSLGQGLEFLIYFQGNSAPDKSGLPSDRFSAERTGGSVSTLTIQRTQQEDSAVYLCASSSAAGPYEQYFGPGTRLTVT.

The J gene is TRBJ1-1, the V gene TRBV9; D perhaps matches TRBD1 (5 bases). CDR1 and CDR2 (germline): SGDLS, YYNGEE. The CDR3 contains 15 residues. V lost 0 bases and J lost 3, with 12 bases in between. DNA for the CDR3: TGTGCCAGCAGCGTAGGAGCAGGGCGCTACACTGAAGCTTTCTTT. This translates into CASSVGAGRYTEAFF.

In its sample, this clone was seen once. This chain connects TRBV9 to TRBJ1-6; D gene uncertain. This CDR3 region has 16 residues. V was cut by 4 bases and J by 0 bases, with 11 bases left in between. Germline loops: CDR1 SGDLS, CDR2 YYNGEE. Here the CDR3 reads CASSISGSSYNSPLHF. The CDR3 DNA follows: TGTGCCAGCAGCATTTCGGGGAGCTCCTATAATTCACCCCTCCACTTT.